Detailed here is one T cell receptor beta chain. This CDR3 has 15 residues. V was shortened by 2 bases and J by 0 bases, with 11 bases between the two germline ends. Germline values: CDR1 SEHNR, CDR2 FQNEAQ (reference sequence). This sample was included in a study of shared clonotypes between healthy human individuals. The table came from immunoSEQ multiplex PCR; TCRdb's copy has only in-frame clones and leaves some out. The table lists about 1.1 million clones, around 78% of them singletons. This clonotype was obtained from a man aged 18 to 35 in good health. Some clones in this sample may be carry-over from other donors' samples. V usage is TRBV7-9 and J usage is TRBJ2-7; D may be TRBD2 (6 bases). Sequenced input: memory CD4+ T cells from PBMCs. Subset specified: CD45RA-negative fraction. CDR3 sequence reads: CASSLRAGSSYEQYF. The CDR3, as DNA: TGTGCCAGCAGCTTAAGGGCGGGGAGCTCCTACGAGCAGTACTTC.